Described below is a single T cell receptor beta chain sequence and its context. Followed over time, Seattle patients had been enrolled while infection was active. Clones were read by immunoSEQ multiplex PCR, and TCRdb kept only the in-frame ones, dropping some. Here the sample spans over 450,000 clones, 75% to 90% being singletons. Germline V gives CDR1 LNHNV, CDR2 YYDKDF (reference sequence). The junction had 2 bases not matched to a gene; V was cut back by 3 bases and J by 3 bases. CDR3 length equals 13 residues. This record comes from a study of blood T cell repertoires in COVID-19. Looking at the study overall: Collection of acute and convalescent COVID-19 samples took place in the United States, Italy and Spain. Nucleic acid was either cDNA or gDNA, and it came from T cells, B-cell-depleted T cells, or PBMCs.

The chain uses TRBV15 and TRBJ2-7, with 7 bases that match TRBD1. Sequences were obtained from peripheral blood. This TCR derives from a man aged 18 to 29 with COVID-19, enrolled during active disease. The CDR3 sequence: CATSRGTDYEQYF. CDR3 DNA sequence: TGTGCCACCAGCAGGGGGACAGACTACGAGCAGTACTTC.